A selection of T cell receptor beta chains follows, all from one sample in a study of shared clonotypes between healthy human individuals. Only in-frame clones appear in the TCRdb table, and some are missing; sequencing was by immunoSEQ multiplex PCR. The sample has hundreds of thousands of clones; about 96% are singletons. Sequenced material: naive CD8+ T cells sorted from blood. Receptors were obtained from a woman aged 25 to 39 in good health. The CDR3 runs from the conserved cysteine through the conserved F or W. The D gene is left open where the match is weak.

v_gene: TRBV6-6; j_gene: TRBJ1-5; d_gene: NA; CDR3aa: CASSVGVSQPQHF; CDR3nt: TGTGCCAGCTCAGTCGGGGTAAGTCAGCCCCAGCATTTT
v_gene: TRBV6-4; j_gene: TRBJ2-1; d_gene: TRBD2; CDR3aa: CASSELAGVLEQFF; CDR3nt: TGTGCCAGCAGTGAACTAGCGGGAGTTTTAGAGCAGTTCTTC
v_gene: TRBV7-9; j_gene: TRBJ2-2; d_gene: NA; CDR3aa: CASSLSPPGKGTGELFF; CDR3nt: TGTGCCAGCAGCTTATCCCCTCCGGGAAAGGGGACCGGGGAGCTGTTTTTT
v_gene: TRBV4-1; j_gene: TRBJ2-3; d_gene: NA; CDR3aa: CASSQDSIADTQYF; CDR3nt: TGCGCCAGCAGCCAAGATAGCATTGCAGATACGCAGTATTTT
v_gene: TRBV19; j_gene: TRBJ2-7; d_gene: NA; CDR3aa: CASSIALAYEQYF; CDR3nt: TGTGCCAGTAGTATCGCTCTGGCGTACGAGCAGTACTTC
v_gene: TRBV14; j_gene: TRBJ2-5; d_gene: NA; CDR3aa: CASSVSGAGAQYF; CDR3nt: TGTGCCAGCAGTGTAAGCGGAGCTGGGGCCCAGTACTTC
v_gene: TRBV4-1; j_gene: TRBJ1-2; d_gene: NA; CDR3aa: CASSEQVRHGYTF; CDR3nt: TGCGCCAGCAGCGAACAGGTACGGCATGGCTACACCTTC
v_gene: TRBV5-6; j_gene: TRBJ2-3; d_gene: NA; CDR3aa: CASSLEPGLTDTQYF; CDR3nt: TGTGCCAGCAGCTTGGAGCCGGGCCTCACAGATACGCAGTATTTT
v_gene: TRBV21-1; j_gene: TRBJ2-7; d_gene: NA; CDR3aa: CASSKAGTLEQYF; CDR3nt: TGTGCCAGCAGCAAAGCCGGGACCCTCGAGCAGTACTTC
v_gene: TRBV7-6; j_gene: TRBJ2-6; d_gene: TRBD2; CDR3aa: CASSLSGAGANVLTF; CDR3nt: TGTGCCAGCAGCTTAAGCGGGGCAGGGGCCAACGTCCTGACTTTC
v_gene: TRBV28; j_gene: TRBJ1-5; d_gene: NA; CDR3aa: CASSLSRDGSYQHF; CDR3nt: TGTGCCAGCAGTTTGTCCCGGGACGGTTCCTATCAGCATTTT
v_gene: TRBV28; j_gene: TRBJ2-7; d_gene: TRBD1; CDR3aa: CASNPTGLTYEQYF; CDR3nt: TGTGCCAGCAACCCGACAGGGTTGACCTACGAGCAGTACTTC
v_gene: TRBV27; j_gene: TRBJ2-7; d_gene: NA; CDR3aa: CASSHHPGGYEQYF; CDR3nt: TGTGCCAGCAGTCATCACCCGGGCGGCTACGAGCAGTACTTC
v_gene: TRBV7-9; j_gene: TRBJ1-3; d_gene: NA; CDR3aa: CASSFGEAGIPYTIYF; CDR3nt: TGTGCCAGCAGCTTCGGCGAGGCAGGGATACCCTACACCATATATTTT
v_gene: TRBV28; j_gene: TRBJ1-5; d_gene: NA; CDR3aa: CASSFGGWMNQPQHF; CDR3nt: TGTGCCAGCAGTTTCGGGGGGTGGATGAATCAGCCCCAGCATTTT
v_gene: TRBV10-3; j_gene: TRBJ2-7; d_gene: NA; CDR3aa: CAISDLDGSRYEQYF; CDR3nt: TGTGCCATCAGTGACTTAGACGGGAGCCGGTACGAGCAGTACTTC
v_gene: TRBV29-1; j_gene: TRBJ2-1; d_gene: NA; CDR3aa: CSVEAFNEQFF; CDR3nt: TGCAGCGTTGAAGCCTTCAATGAGCAGTTCTTC
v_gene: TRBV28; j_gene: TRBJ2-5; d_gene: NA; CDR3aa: CASTSPALETQYF; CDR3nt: TGTGCCAGCACCTCGCCGGCCTTAGAGACCCAGTACTTC